This T cell receptor beta chain was retrieved from a study of identical twins. This clonotype was observed many times. TCRdb used MiXCR to reprocess the 5' RACE reads, holding one entry per CDR3 protein. The sample yields 700,000 or so distinct CDR3 sequences, over 8.5% seen once. This sample was shared with a second study, whose subject was yellow fever vaccine responses in identical twins. From that study: Among the twins, the vaccine T cell response reportedly seemed partly convergent and partly personalized.

Material for sequencing was PBMCs. The sequence came from a young woman in good health.

The CDR3 DNA is TGCGCCAGCAGCTTGGAGGTCCCACCCTACGAGCAGTACTTC. Its translation is CASSLEVPPYEQYF. J is TRBJ2-7 and V is TRBV5-1, with D unresolved. The length of the CDR3 is 14 residues. V lost 0 bases, J lost 2 bases, and 9 bases lay in between. Germline V gene lookup returns CDR1 SGHRS and CDR2 YFSETQ.